This T cell receptor beta chain was retrieved from a study of cytomegalovirus exposure and HLA in healthy donors. Germline trimming cut 6 bases from V and 11 bases from J; bases unmatched to any gene: 12. The CDR3 extends over 13 amino acids. Germline V gene lookup returns CDR1 MDHEN and CDR2 SYDVKM. This clone appeared a few times. The PCR ran on 60 Vbeta and 13 Jbeta primers. Assay used: immunoSEQ multiplex PCR; TCRdb lists only in-frame clones, some missing. Found here are approximately 160,000 clones, about 71% of them singletons; the top ten hold about 3%. The sample consisted of PBMCs. The clonotype comes from a woman aged 40 to 50 in good health and CMV-seropositive. The chain carries TRBV28 and TRBJ1-1; 7 nucleotides line up with TRBD1. CDR3 nucleotide sequence: TGTGCCAGCAGCGTCCGGGACAGACTTATTGCTTTCTTT. It translates to CASSVRDRLIAFF.